The text below deals with one T cell receptor (beta chain). The clone's antigen remains unknown. Base qualities are not provided; no much larger clone lies one nucleotide away. This sample is drawn from a study of graft-versus-host responses after intestinal transplantation (dated by TCRdb to 2020 to 2023). As for the study more broadly: The transplants that recipients received were multivisceral, liver-intestinal, or isolated intestinal. Every recipient was given anti-thymocyte globulin induction, then maintenance tacrolimus and steroids for roughly 3 years. Graft-versus-host and host-versus-graft alloreactive T cell clones were tracked in the graft, circulation and bone marrow after intestinal transplantation using bulk TCR-beta CDR3 sequencing. To identify alloreactive clones, pre-transplant mixed lymphocyte reaction products were sequenced and then compared with unstimulated pre-transplant donor and recipient T cells. The cohort enrolled around 23 intestinal transplant recipients including one retransplant, and a few patients lacking pretransplant specimens were excluded. Donor T cell macrochimerism was defined as a peak of at least 4% donor T cells among recipient peripheral blood mononuclear cells. Samples from three later patients were sequenced in-house on an Illumina MiSeq with MiXCR processing rather than by the commercial service. What the study reported, not specific to this receptor: The relatively low number and heterogeneity of intestinal transplant patients limited the conclusions. GvH clones were detected in recipient bone marrow, and some appeared earlier in ileal mucosa or blood, consistent with an intestinal mucosal origin. Early after transplant, declines in HvG clones were associated with peak levels of circulating GvH clones. High GvH to HvG T cell clonal ratios were observed in the allografts of patients with donor T cell macrochimerism.

Blood samples were collected up to 4 times in the first month after transplant and then at least monthly when available. The CDR3 measures 11 amino acids from cysteine to phenylalanine. CDR3 DNA only is kept here, 33 bases in frame from base 1. Trimming at the junction amounts to 2 bases on V and 8 bases on J, and the germline ends lie 6 bases apart. The germline V gene specifies MNHNS as CDR1 and SASEGT as CDR2. The library was produced with the immunoSEQ multiplex PCR assay. High-throughput TCR-beta CDR3 sequencing of genomic DNA from most patients was performed by Adaptive Biotechnologies. On the authors' methods: Adaptive's ImmunoSEQ software supplied the TCR sequencing data for around 17 patients, while MiXCR and VDJtools were used to process a few other patients. CDR3 nucleotide sequences shared between donor and recipient were removed because their origin could not be assigned. At least 2-fold expansion over unstimulated cells and a minimum CFSE-low frequency of 0.002% (template counts) or 0.001% (read counts) were required for clones to be classified as alloreactive. Clones were considered mappable if detected in sequenced pre-transplant spleen, lymph node, or MLR CFSE-low populations of the donor or recipient. Cumulative frequency of alloreactive clones was calculated as a percentage of all sequences weighted by copy number. Entries here come from immuneACCESS through TCRdb and include only in-frame sequences with V and J called. Some clones fail to appear in such tables; in the studies checked, an unresolved V gene covers under half of the shortfall, and the cause of the remainder is unknown. That table is the source of V, J and clone size, and D and trimming were worked out from the DNA. This sample gives around 23,000 clones in total; approximately 95% of them show up just once. Of the sample, 0.5% to 0.65% falls within the top ten clones.

Sequences were derived from PBMCs, sampled 18 days after transplant. This TCR derives from a human patient who received an intestinal transplant, so some T cells may come from the graft donor. Rearrangement joined TRBV6-1 to TRBJ1-2, with the D gene call left open. The DNA is as follows: TGTGCCAGCAGTGAAAGGGCAGGCTACACCTTC. Translated, this gives CASSERAGYTF.